A single sample gave rise to the 22 T cell receptor beta chains below, sequenced in a study of blood T cell repertoires in COVID-19. The repertoire was sequenced with immunoSEQ multiplex PCR; TCRdb's copy has only in-frame clones and lacks some. The repertoire holds tens of thousands of clones, with roughly 92% as singletons. Input material: peripheral blood. These receptors all come from a man aged 45-65 years with active COVID-19.

This sequence joins TRBV29-1 and TRBJ2-7; the D gene is possibly TRBD2 (6 bases). Germline V CDR1 and CDR2: SQVTM, ANQGSEA. This CDR3 spans 11 amino acids. Trimming took off 8 bases at V and 1 base at J, with 9 bases between the two ends. As DNA, the CDR3 is TGCAGCCCTGCGGGATCCTACGAGCAGTACTTC. It yields the protein CSPAGSYEQYF.

J is TRBJ1-1 and V is TRBV30, with 8 bases matching TRBD1. CDR1 and CDR2 from the germline V gene are GTSNPN and SVGIG (reference sequence). With V trimmed by 8 bases and J by 0 bases, 8 bases remained unmatched. The CDR3 consists of 14 residues. DNA of the CDR3: TGTGCCGGACGGGACAGGCGGATGAACACTGAAGCTTTCTTT. The encoded protein is CAGRDRRMNTEAFF. Based on the CDR3 plus reference TRBV30 and TRBJ1-1, the full variable domain is SQTIHQWPATLVQPVGSPLSLECTVEGTSNPNLYWYRQAAGRGLQLLFYSVGIGQISSEVPQNLSASRPQDRQFILSSKKLLLSDSGFYLCAGRDRRMNTEAFFGQGTRLTVV.

This chain joins TRBV3-1 (or the pseudogene TRBV3-2) and TRBJ2-7, with 7 bases that match TRBD2. CDR3 length: 14 residues. Germline V CDR1 and CDR2: LGHDT, YNNKEL (reference sequence). With V trimmed by 1 base and J by 2 bases, 2 bases remained unmatched. CDR3 residues: CASSQGAGTYEQYF. In DNA, the CDR3 is TGTGCCAGCAGCCAAGGAGCGGGAACCTACGAGCAGTACTTC.

The chain combines TRBV5-1 with TRBJ1-2, with 8 bases aligning to TRBD1. CDR3 length: 13 residues. V shed 7 bases and J 8 bases; nucleotides not matched to a gene: 10. CDR1 SGHRS and CDR2 YFSETQ come from the germline V gene. The CDR3, as DNA: TGCGCCAGCCGAACGGGACAGGATGTCGGCTACACCTTC. Translation: CASRTGQDVGYTF.

This chain uses TRBV29-1 with TRBJ2-3; D remains unclear. The CDR3 has 13 amino acids. Trimming removed 7 bases from V and 5 bases from J, with 16 bases in between. Germline V CDR1 and CDR2: SQVTM, ANQGSEA. Here the CDR3 DNA reads TGCAGCGCCCTCTGGGCAGGCAGAGATACGCAGTATTTT. It encodes CSALWAGRDTQYF.

The chain is built from TRBV6-2 or TRBV6-3 and TRBJ1-2; weak D call: TRBD1 (6 bases). Trimming stripped 6 bases from V and 4 bases from J, with 18 bases between. Germline loops: CDR1 MNHEY, CDR2 SVGEGT. The CDR3 loop spans 15 amino acids. The CDR3 coding sequence is TGTGCCAGCAGCGAATGGGGGCCCAATCCCTATGGCTACACCTTC. This encodes CASSEWGPNPYGYTF.

This chain uses TRBV6-6 with TRBJ1-1; no firm D call. CDR1 and CDR2 from the germline V gene are MNHNY and SVGAGI (reference sequence). The CDR3 is 14 amino acids. Trimming took off 7 bases at V and 0 bases at J, with 12 bases between the two ends. DNA of the CDR3: TGTGCCAGCATTCGGCGGTCCTTGAACACTGAAGCTTTCTTT. It is translated as CASIRRSLNTEAFF.

The chain employs TRBV7-3 and TRBJ2-5; D may be TRBD2 (5 bases). The V and J ends lost 3 bases and 2 bases respectively, with 16 bases between them. CDR1 is SGHTA, CDR2 FQGTGA, per germline. The CDR3 has 16 residues. The CDR3 DNA sequence: TGTGCCAGCAGCTTGGGCGGGTGGGCGGATCAAGAGACCCAGTACTTC. Its protein is CASSLGGWADQETQYF.

The chain couples TRBV7-8 to TRBJ2-1; 7 bases fit TRBD2. From germline, CDR1 is SGHVS and CDR2 FQNEAQ. This CDR3 is built from 15 residues. Trimming removed 1 base from V and 1 base from J; junction bases left unmatched: 1. The chain's CDR3 is CASSLGGRSYNEQFF. CDR3 in DNA: TGTGCCAGCAGCTTAGGCGGGAGATCCTACAATGAGCAGTTCTTC.

This clone was recorded once. V usage is TRBV14 and J usage is TRBJ2-1; TRBD2 agrees at 8 bases. Per the germline V gene, CDR1 is SGHDN and CDR2 is FVKESK. The ends lost 4 bases at V and 8 bases at J; junction bases unmatched: 13. The CDR3 sequence is 16 residues long. The chain's CDR3 is CASSPFGREGSDEQFF. The CDR3 DNA is TGTGCCAGCAGCCCGTTTGGTCGGGAGGGGTCAGATGAGCAGTTCTTC.

The count of this clone is one. This chain uses TRBV3-1 (or the pseudogene TRBV3-2) with TRBJ1-2, with a tentative D call TRBD1 (6 bases). The germline V gene encodes CDR1 LGHDT and CDR2 YNNKEL (reference sequence). V was cut by 0 bases and J by 7 bases, with 12 bases left in between. The CDR3 loop spans 14 amino acids. The CDR3 DNA reads TGTGCCAGCAGCCAAGATCGGGGGGGCCGTGGCTACACCTTC. It yields the protein CASSQDRGGRGYTF.

This sequence joins TRBV6-6 and TRBJ1-2, with 9 bases fitting TRBD1. The ends lost 2 bases at V and 6 bases at J; junction bases unmatched: 4. Germline loops: CDR1 MNHNY, CDR2 SVGAGI (reference sequence). The CDR3 extends over 14 amino acids. CDR3 residues: CASSYPQGADGYTF. CDR3 nucleotide sequence: TGTGCCAGCAGTTACCCACAGGGGGCTGATGGCTACACCTTC.

This clone was recorded only once. J is TRBJ2-3 and V is TRBV4-3, with 13 bases identical to TRBD2. V trimming: 4 bases; J trimming: 4 bases; junction bases outside the gene matches: 8. Germline CDR1 and CDR2: LGHNA and YSLEER. The CDR3 is made up of 17 amino acids. In DNA form, the CDR3 reads TGCGCCAGCAGCCCCGTAGTACTAGCGGGGGGGGCAGATACGCAGTATTTT. Amino acids: CASSPVVLAGGADTQYF.

The rearrangement links TRBV19 to TRBJ2-3, with TRBD2 identical over 15 bases. V lost 7 bases to trimming and J lost 0 bases; unmatched junction nucleotides: 11. This CDR3 comprises 19 residues. Looked up from germline, CDR1 is LNHDA and CDR2 is SQIVND (reference sequence). The CDR3 region has the DNA TGTGCCAGTACCGGGGGACTAGCGGGGGGCCACCCTAGCACAGATACGCAGTATTTT. It codes for CASTGGLAGGHPSTDTQYF.

This rearrangement joins TRBV19 to TRBJ1-2, with 9 bases that match TRBD1. The V segment lost 4 bases and the J segment 4 bases; nucleotides outside the gene matches: 4. Germline V gene lookup returns CDR1 LNHDA and CDR2 SQIVND (reference sequence). The CDR3 length is 14 residues. CDR3 in amino acids: CASSRGTGFYGYTF. DNA of the CDR3: TGTGCCAGTAGTAGGGGGACAGGGTTCTATGGCTACACCTTC. The whole variable domain, filled in from reference TRBV19 and TRBJ1-2, reads DGGITQSPKYLFRKEGQNVTLSCEQNLNHDAMYWYRQDPGQGLRLIYYSQIVNDFQKGDIAEGYSVSREKKESFPLTVTSAQKNPTAFYLCASSRGTGFYGYTFGSGTRLTVV.

This chain uses TRBV15 with TRBJ2-2; the match to TRBD1 covers 7 bases. Per the germline V gene, CDR1 is LNHNV and CDR2 is YYDKDF (reference sequence). With V trimmed by 0 bases and J by 5 bases, 18 bases remained unmatched. This CDR3 has 20 residues. The CDR3 nucleotides are TGTGCCACCAGCAGAGATCTGCTAGAGGGGGCGCAGTATTTGACCGGGGAGCTGTTTTTT. This sequence encodes CATSRDLLEGAQYLTGELFF.

The CDR3 here is CASSYSGQPGELFF. The CDR3 coding sequence is TGTGCCAGCAGTTATTCGGGACAGCCCGGGGAGCTGTTTTTT. The chain has TRBV6-2 or TRBV6-3 and TRBJ2-2, with TRBD1 identical over 7 bases. V lost 3 bases, J lost 6 bases, and 4 bases stayed unmatched. The CDR3 is 14 amino acids. Germline CDR1 MNHEY, CDR2 SVGEGT.

In this sample, this clone turned up once. The chain couples TRBV5-1 to TRBJ1-2; tentative D call: TRBD1 (6 bases). CDR3 size: 12 residues. V dropped 2 bases and J dropped 6 bases, with 8 bases sitting between them. In germline, CDR1 is SGHRS, CDR2 YFSETQ. CDR3 loop: CASSLTGNGYTF. The DNA for the CDR3 is TGCGCCAGCAGCTTAACAGGGAATGGCTACACCTTC.

The V gene is TRBV2, the J gene TRBJ1-1; D remains unclear. The CDR3 has 15 residues. Germline CDR1 reads SNHLY; CDR2 reads FYNNEI. Trimming removed 5 bases from V and 3 bases from J, with 16 bases in between. The CDR3 here is CASSPPVSVYTEAFF. The DNA for the CDR3 is TGTGCCAGCAGTCCCCCCGTTTCGGTTTACACTGAAGCTTTCTTT.

This clone was recorded once. This chain connects TRBV11-2 to TRBJ2-5; the D is unclear. Germline V gene sequence: CDR1 SGHAT, CDR2 FQNNGV. This CDR3 is built from 11 residues. The V end was cut by 3 bases, the J end by 4 bases, with 3 bases between. CDR3 bases: TGTGCCAGCAGCTTTCGAGAGACCCAGTACTTC. This translates into CASSFRETQYF.

The chain uses TRBV5-6 and TRBJ2-3, with 10 bases matching TRBD2. The CDR3 is 17 amino acids. Germline CDR1 SGHDT, CDR2 YYEEEE. With 4 bases clipped from V and 2 bases from J, the junction kept 10 bases outside the gene matches. The CDR3 coding sequence is TGTGCCAGCAGCCTCCCGCGGACTAGCGGTTCCACAGATACGCAGTATTTT. Protein sequence: CASSLPRTSGSTDTQYF. The whole variable domain, filled in from reference TRBV5-6 and TRBJ2-3, reads DAGVTQSPTHLIKTRGQQVTLRCSPKSGHDTVSWYQQALGQGPQFIFQYYEEEERQRGNFPDRFSGHQFPNYSSELNVNALLLGDSALYLCASSLPRTSGSTDTQYFGPGTRLTVL.

This chain uses TRBV29-1 with TRBJ1-1; D may be TRBD1 (6 bases). CDR3 size: 13 residues. Looked up from germline, CDR1 is SQVTM and CDR2 is ANQGSEA. Trimming pared 5 bases from V and 2 bases from J, leaving 12 bases between. CDR3 sequence: CSVFRGDNTEAFF. CDR3 nucleotides: TGCAGCGTTTTCAGGGGCGATAACACTGAAGCTTTCTTT.